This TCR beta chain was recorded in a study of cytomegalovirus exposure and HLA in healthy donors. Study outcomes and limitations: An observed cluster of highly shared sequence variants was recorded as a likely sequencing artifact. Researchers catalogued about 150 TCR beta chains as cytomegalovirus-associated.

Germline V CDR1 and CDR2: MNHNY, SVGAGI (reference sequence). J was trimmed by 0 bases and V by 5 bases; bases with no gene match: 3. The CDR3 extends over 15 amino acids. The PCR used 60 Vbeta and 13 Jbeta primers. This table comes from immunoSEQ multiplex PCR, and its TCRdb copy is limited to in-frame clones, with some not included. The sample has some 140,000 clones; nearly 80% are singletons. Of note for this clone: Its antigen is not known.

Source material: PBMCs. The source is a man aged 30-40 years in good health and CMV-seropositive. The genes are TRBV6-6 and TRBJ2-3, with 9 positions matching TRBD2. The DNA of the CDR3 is TGTGCCAGCAGTAGACTAGCGGATAGCACAGATACGCAGTATTTT. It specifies CASSRLADSTDTQYF.